This T cell receptor (beta chain) is from a study of T cell repertoires in cytomegalovirus infection. Overall study context: The authors used CMV epitopes that were HLA-C-restricted (recently identified) and HLA-B-restricted (well studied). Public TCR beta signatures provided an indication of both CMV infection and a matching HLA type. General study points: Identification of carriers of CMV plus the relevant HLA was achieved through cumulative public TCR beta family frequency. The study found HLA-C-restricted CMV-specific TCR beta clonotypes dominating the ex vivo response.

A note on this clonotype: Its antigen is not identified.

This CDR3 is 14 amino acids long. Per germline, CDR1 KGHSH and CDR2 LQKENI. V shed 3 bases and J shed 1 base, with 9 bases lying between them. One entry per CDR3 protein, called by TCRdb with MiXCR from the reads. The table records hundreds of thousands of distinct CDR3 sequences, around 31% of them present only once. Sequencing was performed on cultured PBMCs, taken from culture after CMV antigen stimulation. This TCR was sampled from a human donor in good health (CMV status not recorded). Some clones in this sample may be carry-over from other donors' samples. The genes are TRBV18 and TRBJ1-1; D gene unclear. DNA of the CDR3: TGTGCCAGCTCACCCGGCGCGGGGAACACTGAAGCTTTCTTT. Its protein is CASSPGAGNTEAFF.